The T cell receptor (beta chain) under discussion was sequenced for a study of beta chain features in type 1 diabetes. Study-level points and caveats: Individuals with type 1 diabetes displayed fewer insertions and more deletions at VDJ junctions. Within each of all four CD4+ subsets, Type 1 diabetes patients had TCRB CDR3s that were moderately but significantly shorter. It was possible that PCR favored shorter templates, equally so in patients and controls.

Expressed TCRB transcripts were sequenced, since all the RNA that had been isolated was reverse transcribed. Method: immunoSEQ multiplex PCR; TCRdb's copy keeps in-frame clones and lacks some. The sample records over 300,000 clones, approximately 9.7% being singletons. In the case of this clone: Antigen: not known.

The sequencing input was central memory CD4+ T cells from blood. The clonotype originates from a man aged 25 to 40 with type 1 diabetes.

Here the CDR3 reads CASSLNQGSNTGELFF. The DNA of the CDR3 is TGTGCCAGCAGCTTAAATCAGGGGTCTAACACCGGGGAGCTGTTTTTT. The chain combines TRBV7-2 with TRBJ2-2, with a possible D match to TRBD1 (6 bases). Germline lookup yields CDR1 SGHTA and CDR2 FQGNSA. This CDR3 region has 16 residues. V was shortened by 2 bases and J by 2 bases, with 12 bases between the two germline ends.